Following are 21 T cell receptor beta chains from one sample sequenced in a study of post-analysis software for immune sequencing data. The study's findings and limits: The five TRBV segments detected at higher frequency in patients than in controls included TRBV5-6, TRBV5-1 and TRBV20-1.

These receptors have no identified antigens. Unique molecular identifiers were present in the TCR beta cDNA libraries. Using its own MiXCR run on the PCR reads, TCRdb lists one record per CDR3 protein. The table includes hundreds of thousands of distinct CDR3 sequences, approximately 53% detected once. Sequencing input: blood. These receptors came from a girl aged 10 to 17 with multiple sclerosis.

This clonotype was seen more than once but under ten times. The rearrangement joins TRBV6-1 to TRBJ2-3; D possibly corresponds to TRBD2 (6 bases). Per germline, CDR1 MNHNS and CDR2 SASEGT. The V end lost 3 bases, the J end lost 4 bases, and 17 bases lay between the germline ends. This CDR3 has 16 residues. The CDR3 reads CASSDQTPGVSDTQYF. The CDR3 region has the DNA TGTGCCAGCAGTGATCAGACCCCGGGGGTTTCAGATACGCAGTATTTT.

The table lists this clonotype with a count of one. The chain is built from TRBV5-1 and TRBJ2-3; 11 bases fit TRBD2. CDR1 is SGHRS, CDR2 YFSETQ, per germline. This CDR3 region has 14 residues. J gave up 11 bases and V 4 bases, and 9 bases lay outside the gene matches. CDR3 DNA: TGCGCCAGCAGCGCTACTAGCGGGGGATCGTGGCAGTATTTT. Translation: CASSATSGGSWQYF. The full variable domain, its missing parts supplied by reference TRBV5-1 and TRBJ2-3, is KAGVTQTPRYLIKTRGQQVTLSCSPISGHRSVSWYQQTPGQGLQFLFEYFSETQRNKGNFPGRFSGRQFSNSRSEMNVSTLELGDSALYLCASSATSGGSWQYFGPGTRLTVL.

V is TRBV10-3 and J is TRBJ2-6; 8 bases match TRBD2. CDR3 length equals 20 residues. CDR1 ENHRY and CDR2 SYGVKD come from the germline V gene. J lost 0 bases, V lost 0 bases, and 10 bases had no gene match. The CDR3: CAISESGLAGLSSGANVLTF. CDR3 nucleotides: TGTGCCATCAGTGAGTCTGGGCTAGCGGGCCTCTCCTCTGGGGCCAACGTCCTGACTTTC.

This clonotype appeared a single time. The chain carries TRBV10-3 and TRBJ2-7; 8 bases map to TRBD2. The CDR3 spans 13 residues. The germline V gene encodes CDR1 ENHRY and CDR2 SYGVKD. Losses at the gene ends were 11 bases for V and 7 bases for J; bases not matched to a gene: 13. In DNA, the CDR3 is TGTGCCGCCCAACTGGCGGGAGGCAATGAGCAGTACTTC. It codes for CAAQLAGGNEQYF.

The CDR3, as DNA: TGTGCCAGCAGCTTAGGTCGACAGGGGGTAGGGAATGAGCAGTTCTTC. Encoded protein: CASSLGRQGVGNEQFF. V usage is TRBV7-2 and J usage is TRBJ2-1; 9 positions agree with TRBD1. With V trimmed by 1 base and J by 7 bases, 8 bases remained unmatched. CDR1 SGHTA and CDR2 FQGNSA come from the germline V gene. The CDR3 runs to 16 residues. The full variable domain, completed using reference TRBV7-2 and TRBJ2-1, is GAGVSQSPSNKVTEKGKDVELRCDPISGHTALYWYRQSLGQGLEFLIYFQGNSAPDKSGLPSDRFSAERTGGSVSTLTIQRTQQEDSAVYLCASSLGRQGVGNEQFFGPGTRLTVL.

The chain uses TRBV5-1 and TRBJ2-5; possible D gene TRBD2, 5 bases. Near its end, the DNA agrees better with TRBJ2-7, so the J call may be wrong. From germline, CDR1 is SGHRS and CDR2 YFSETQ. The CDR3 has 14 residues. The CDR3: CASSLGGAHYEQYF. In DNA form, the CDR3 reads TGCGCCAGCAGCTTGGGGGGAGCCCACTACGAGCAGTACTTC.

The chain has TRBV7-9 and TRBJ2-1; tentatively, D is TRBD1 or TRBD2 (5 bases each). Germline lookup yields CDR1 SEHNR and CDR2 FQNEAQ (reference sequence). The CDR3 is 13 residues long. V shed 8 bases and J shed 4 bases, with 12 bases lying between them. The CDR3 DNA sequence: TGTGCCAGCCTGGGGACCCTGTACAATGAGCAGTTCTTC. Translation gives CASLGTLYNEQFF.

The V and J genes are TRBV12-5 and TRBJ2-5, with a tentative D call TRBD1 (5 bases). CDR1 is LGHNT, CDR2 FRNRAP, per germline. Trimming removed 5 bases from V and 2 bases from J, with 12 bases in between. There are 14 residues in the CDR3. The CDR3 DNA reads as TGTGCTAGTGGTCCAGGACACAAACAAGAGACCCAGTACTTC. As protein: CASGPGHKQETQYF.

The chain uses TRBV18 and TRBJ2-7; D perhaps matches TRBD1 (6 bases). The germline V gene encodes CDR1 KGHSH and CDR2 LQKENI. This CDR3 comprises 15 residues. Trimming pared 4 bases from V and 4 bases from J, leaving 17 bases between. CDR3 in DNA: TGTGCCAGCTCACGTCAGGGGCGGATTATGTACGAGCAGTACTTC. Amino acid sequence: CASSRQGRIMYEQYF.

The chain carries TRBV5-6 and TRBJ2-3; TRBD1 agrees at 7 bases. CDR3 length: 16 amino acids. The junction had 10 bases not matched to a gene; V was cut back by 4 bases and J by 2 bases. Germline V CDR1 and CDR2: SGHDT, YYEEEE. CDR3 protein: CASSLGQAGSTDTQYF. CDR3 DNA sequence: TGTGCCAGCAGCCTCGGACAGGCTGGCTCCACAGATACGCAGTATTTT.

This clonotype appeared many times. The rearrangement links TRBV12-5 to TRBJ1-5; D is unclear. Germline values: CDR1 LGHNT, CDR2 FRNRAP. CDR3 size: 13 residues. The CDR3 loop reads CASGPDSNQPQHF. The CDR3 nucleotides read TGTGCCAGCGGGCCAGATAGCAATCAGCCCCAGCATTTT.

The chain couples TRBV10-3 to TRBJ2-7; D is unclear. The germline gives CDR1 ENHRY, CDR2 SYGVKD. V lost 8 bases and J 2 bases, leaving 10 bases between the germline ends. The CDR3 consists of 12 residues. CDR3 in DNA: TGTGCCATCCAGATGGGGACCTACGAGCAGTACTTC. This gives the protein CAIQMGTYEQYF.

As regards this clonotype: The germline gene is not matched at one end of the junction; a read error may be the cause. This chain's CDR3 is CASSYSLGGGRQATQYF. CDR3 nucleotides: TGTGCCAGCAGTTATTCCTTGGGGGGGGGAAGACAAGCGACCCAGTACTTC. This chain connects TRBV6-5 to TRBJ2-7, with 7 bases lining up with TRBD2. The J call is in doubt because the DNA end fits TRBJ2-5 better. There are 17 residues in the CDR3. From germline, CDR1 is MNHEY and CDR2 SVGAGI.

The chain couples TRBV29-1 to TRBJ2-1; tentative D call: TRBD2 (5 bases). The CDR3 runs to 13 residues. Germline V CDR1 and CDR2: SQVTM, ANQGSEA. V lost 4 bases, J lost 4 bases, and 11 bases lay in between. CDR3 in DNA: TGCAGCGTTGGCGACTATACATACAATGAGCAGTTCTTC. Residues: CSVGDYTYNEQFF.

The chain couples TRBV5-4 to TRBJ2-7; possible D gene TRBD2, 6 bases. This CDR3 is 14 amino acids long. The V gene lost 2 bases and the J gene lost 5 bases, with 14 bases spanning the gap. Germline V lookup: CDR1 SGHNT, CDR2 YYREEE (reference sequence). The CDR3: CASSLPGLKDEQYF. DNA for the CDR3: TGTGCCAGCAGCTTACCGGGACTCAAGGACGAGCAGTACTTC.

The table lists this clonotype with a count of one. The rearrangement joins TRBV4-1 to TRBJ2-1; D could derive from TRBD1 or TRBD2 (6 bases each). Germline V CDR1 and CDR2: MGHRA, YSYEKL. The V end was cut by 5 bases, the J end by 4 bases, with 15 bases between. This CDR3 has 15 amino acids. In DNA form, the CDR3 reads TGCGCCAGCAGCGCAGAGCGAGGGGGGTACAATGAGCAGTTCTTC. Encoded protein: CASSAERGGYNEQFF.

This clonotype was recorded once. The rearrangement links TRBV3-1 to TRBJ2-3; 10 bases are a match to TRBD2. Unmatched junction bases numbered 6, after V lost 0 bases and J lost 6 bases. The germline V gene encodes CDR1 LGHDT and CDR2 YNNKEL (reference sequence). The length of the CDR3 is 16 residues. The DNA for the CDR3 is TGTGCCAGCAGCCAAGATTTGGCTAGCGGGAGTGATACGCAGTATTTT. This gives the protein CASSQDLASGSDTQYF.

This chain uses TRBV20-1 with TRBJ2-7; D possibly corresponds to TRBD2 (5 bases). Germline V gene lookup returns CDR1 DFQATT and CDR2 SNEGSKA (reference sequence). Trimming removed 3 bases from V and 0 bases from J, with 12 bases in between. The CDR3 length is 14 residues. The CDR3 loop is CSASRTRGSYEQYF. CDR3 DNA: TGCAGTGCTAGCCGGACTCGTGGCTCCTACGAGCAGTACTTC.

This clonotype was observed a handful of times. This rearrangement joins TRBV12-3 or TRBV12-4 to TRBJ2-7, with 7 positions matching TRBD2. The better agreement between TRBJ2-5 and the DNA end casts doubt on the J call. This CDR3 region has 16 residues. The CDR3 region has the DNA TGTGCCAGCAGTCTGGTCGGCGGGAGAAAAAAAGAGACCCAGTACTTC. Translated, it gives CASSLVGGRKKETQYF.

The gene calls are TRBV3-1 and TRBJ2-4; TRBD2 matches at 16 bases. The J call is uncertain, as TRBJ2-7 better fits the DNA end. The germline V gene encodes CDR1 LGHDT and CDR2 YNNKEL (reference sequence). The CDR3 totals 21 residues. In nucleotides, the CDR3 is TGTGCCAGCAGCCAACTGGGACTAGCGGGAGGGCCGCCCTATCTGATTTACGAGCAGTACTTC. Protein product: CASSQLGLAGGPPYLIYEQYF.

The chain combines TRBV2 with TRBJ2-2; D is undetermined. The germline gives CDR1 SNHLY, CDR2 FYNNEI. Trimming removed 6 bases at V and 2 bases at J, with 7 bases between. The CDR3 consists of 13 residues. The CDR3 coding sequence is TGTGCCAGCAGCCCACGCAACACCGGGGAGCTGTTTTTT. Its translation: CASSPRNTGELFF.